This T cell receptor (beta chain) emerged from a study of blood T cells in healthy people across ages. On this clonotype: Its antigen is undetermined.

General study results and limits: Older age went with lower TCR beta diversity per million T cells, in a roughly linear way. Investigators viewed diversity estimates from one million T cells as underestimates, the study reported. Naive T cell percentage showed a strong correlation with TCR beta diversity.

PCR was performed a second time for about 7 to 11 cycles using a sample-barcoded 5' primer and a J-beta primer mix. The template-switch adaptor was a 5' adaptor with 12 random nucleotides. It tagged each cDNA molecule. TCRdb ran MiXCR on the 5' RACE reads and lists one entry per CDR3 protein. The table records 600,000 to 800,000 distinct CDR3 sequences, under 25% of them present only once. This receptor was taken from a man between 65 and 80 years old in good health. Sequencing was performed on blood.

The CDR3 DNA sequence: TGTGCCCAGGGGGCCCAGGGGCTCACCGGGGAGCTGTTTTTT. Its protein product is CAQGAQGLTGELFF. V usage is TRBV12-3 or TRBV12-4 and J usage is TRBJ2-2; 8 positions match TRBD1. The CDR3 spans 14 residues. Germline trimming cut 11 bases from V and 4 bases from J; bases unmatched to any gene: 9.